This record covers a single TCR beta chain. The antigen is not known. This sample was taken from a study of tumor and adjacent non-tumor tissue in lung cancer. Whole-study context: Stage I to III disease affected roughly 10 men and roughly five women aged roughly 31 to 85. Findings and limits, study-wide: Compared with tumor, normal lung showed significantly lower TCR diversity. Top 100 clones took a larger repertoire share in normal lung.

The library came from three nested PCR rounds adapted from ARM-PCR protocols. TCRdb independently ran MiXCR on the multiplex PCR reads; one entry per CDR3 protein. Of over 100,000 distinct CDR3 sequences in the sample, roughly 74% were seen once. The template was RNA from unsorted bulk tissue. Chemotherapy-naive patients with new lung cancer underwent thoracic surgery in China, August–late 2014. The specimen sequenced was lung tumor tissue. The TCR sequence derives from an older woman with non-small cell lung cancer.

This CDR3 is CSARGAGPPLNSYNEQFF. The CDR3 DNA reads TGCAGTGCTAGAGGAGCGGGACCACCCCTTAACTCCTACAATGAGCAGTTCTTC. The chain carries TRBV20-1 and TRBJ2-1, with 7 bases aligning to TRBD2. V dropped 1 base and J dropped 0; count of bases not matched to a gene: 12. Germline values: CDR1 DFQATT, CDR2 SNEGSKA (reference sequence). This CDR3 has 18 amino acids.